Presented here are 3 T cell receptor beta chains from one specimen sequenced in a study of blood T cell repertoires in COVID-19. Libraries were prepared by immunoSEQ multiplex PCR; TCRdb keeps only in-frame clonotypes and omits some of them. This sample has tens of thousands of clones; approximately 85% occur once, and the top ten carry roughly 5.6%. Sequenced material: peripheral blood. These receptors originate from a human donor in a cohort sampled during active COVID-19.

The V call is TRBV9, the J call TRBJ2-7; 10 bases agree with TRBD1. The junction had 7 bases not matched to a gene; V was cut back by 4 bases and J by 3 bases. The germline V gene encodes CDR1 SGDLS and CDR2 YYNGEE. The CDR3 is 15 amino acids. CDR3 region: CASSPGQGGDYEQYF. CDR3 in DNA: TGTGCCAGCAGCCCTGGACAGGGGGGGGACTACGAGCAGTACTTC.

The CDR3 sequence: CASLSGGGTDTQYF. CDR3 DNA sequence: TGTGCCAGCCTAAGCGGGGGCGGCACAGATACGCAGTATTTT. V and J are TRBV18 and TRBJ2-3, with 8 bases matching TRBD2. Germline values: CDR1 KGHSH, CDR2 LQKENI. This CDR3 has 14 amino acids. The V gene end was trimmed by 8 bases and the J gene end by 1 base; junction bases not matched to a gene: 5.

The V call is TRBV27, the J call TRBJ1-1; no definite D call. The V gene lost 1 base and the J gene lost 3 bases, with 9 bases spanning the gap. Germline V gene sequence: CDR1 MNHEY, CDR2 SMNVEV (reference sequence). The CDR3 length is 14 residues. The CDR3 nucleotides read TGTGCCAGCAGTTTATTGTCAGATTACACTGAAGCTTTCTTT. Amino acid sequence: CASSLLSDYTEAFF.